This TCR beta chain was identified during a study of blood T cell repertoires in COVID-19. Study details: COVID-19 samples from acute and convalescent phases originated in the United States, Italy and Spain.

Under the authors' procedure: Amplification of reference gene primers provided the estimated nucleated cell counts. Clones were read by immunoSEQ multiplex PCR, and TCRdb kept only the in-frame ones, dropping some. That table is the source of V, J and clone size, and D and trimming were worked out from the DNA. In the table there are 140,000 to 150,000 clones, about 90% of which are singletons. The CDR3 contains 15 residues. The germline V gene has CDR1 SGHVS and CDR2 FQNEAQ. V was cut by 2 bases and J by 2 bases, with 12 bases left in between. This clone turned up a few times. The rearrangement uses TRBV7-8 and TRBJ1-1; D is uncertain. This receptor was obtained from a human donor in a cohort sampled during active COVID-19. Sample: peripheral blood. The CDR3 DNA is TGTGCCAGCAGCTTAAATCCCCGAGAAAACACTGAAGCTTTCTTT. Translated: CASSLNPRENTEAFF.